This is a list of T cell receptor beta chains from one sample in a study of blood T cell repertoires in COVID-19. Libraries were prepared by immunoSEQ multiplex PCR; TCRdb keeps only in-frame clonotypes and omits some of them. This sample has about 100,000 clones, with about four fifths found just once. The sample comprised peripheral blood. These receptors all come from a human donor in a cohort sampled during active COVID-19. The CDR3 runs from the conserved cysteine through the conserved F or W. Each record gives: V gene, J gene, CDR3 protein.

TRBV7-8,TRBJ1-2,CASSFGQGGYGYTF
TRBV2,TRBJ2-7,CASSYTGFEYEQYF
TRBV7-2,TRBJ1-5,CASSPGQGGRPQHF
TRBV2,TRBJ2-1,CATKSEDTIYNEQFF
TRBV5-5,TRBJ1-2,CASSLAPKGQGRGGNYGYTF
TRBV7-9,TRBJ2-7,CASSRTGAGNEQYF
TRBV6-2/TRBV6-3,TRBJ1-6,CASSYYPQRSSYNSPLHF
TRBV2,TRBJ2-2,CASISANTGELFF
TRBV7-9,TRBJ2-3,CASSLPGNTQYF
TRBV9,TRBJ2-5,CASSGGQTETQYF
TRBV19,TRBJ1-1,CASTQGLGAFF
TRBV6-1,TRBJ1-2,CASSEANRVGGYTF
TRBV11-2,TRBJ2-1,CASSSNRGRGRQFF
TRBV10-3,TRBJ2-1,CAISDRGGHNEQFF
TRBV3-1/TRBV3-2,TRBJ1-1,CASSQAWTGDTEAFF
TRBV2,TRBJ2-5,CASHKDGGQETQYF
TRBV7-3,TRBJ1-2,CASSPDRANGYTF
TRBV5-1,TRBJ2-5,CASSLASGWRGVETQYF
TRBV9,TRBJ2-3,CASSVAGVAGGQNTQYF
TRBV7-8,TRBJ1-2,CASSLTGVNSGGYTF
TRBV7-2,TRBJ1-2,CASSLVAWAGDGYTF
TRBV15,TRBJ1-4,CATSREGSPTNEKLFF
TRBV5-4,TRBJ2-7,CASTPGQGDSYEQYF
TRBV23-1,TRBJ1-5,CASSQKNQQDATFHSNQPQHF
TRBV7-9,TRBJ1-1,CASSLVGGGAFF
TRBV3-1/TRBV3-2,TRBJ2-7,CASSPGPGLTYEQYF
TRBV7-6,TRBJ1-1,CASSQGLMNTEAFF
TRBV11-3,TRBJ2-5,CASSFPSGLADWYQETQYF
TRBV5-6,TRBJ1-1,CASSLMQGANTEAFF
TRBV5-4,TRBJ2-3,CASKPLAGSVADTQYF
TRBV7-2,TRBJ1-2,CASSLVHLNYGYTF
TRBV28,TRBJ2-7,CASSQTGGAYEQYF
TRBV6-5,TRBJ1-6,CASSFETGMHSPLHF
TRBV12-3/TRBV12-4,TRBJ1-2,CASSDRAYGYTF
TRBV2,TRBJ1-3,CASNLQGVAGNTIYF
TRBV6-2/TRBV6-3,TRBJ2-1,CASSYTGTRFNEQFF
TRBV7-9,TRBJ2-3,CASSLGAAGGTDTQYF
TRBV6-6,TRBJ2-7,CASSSDRGLVEQYF
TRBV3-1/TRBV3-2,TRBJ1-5,CASSFGTPGARQPQHF
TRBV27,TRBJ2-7,CASSLTGGYYEQYF
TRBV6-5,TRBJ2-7,CASSYTSSYEQYF
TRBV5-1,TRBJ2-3,CASSGPIWGDGTQYF
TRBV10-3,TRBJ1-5,CANGDRVLGQPQHF
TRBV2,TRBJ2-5,CASSGRVRETQYF
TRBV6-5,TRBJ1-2,CASRRTGNYGYTF
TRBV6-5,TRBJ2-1,CASSYDPNRLEQFF
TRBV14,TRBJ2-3,CASSEARAGDTQYF
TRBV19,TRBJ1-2,CASRGTGNPSNYGYTF
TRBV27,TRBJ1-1,CASSLNSAGRLEAFF
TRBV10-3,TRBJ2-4,CAISESQGAKNIQYF
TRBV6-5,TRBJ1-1,CASSYSQGRNTEAFF
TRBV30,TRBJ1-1,CAWGRDWGAFF
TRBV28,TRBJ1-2,CASIKGGNHNYGYTF
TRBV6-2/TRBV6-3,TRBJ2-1,CASSYSLGAITYNEQFF
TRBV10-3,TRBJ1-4,CAIAPNGGANEKLFF